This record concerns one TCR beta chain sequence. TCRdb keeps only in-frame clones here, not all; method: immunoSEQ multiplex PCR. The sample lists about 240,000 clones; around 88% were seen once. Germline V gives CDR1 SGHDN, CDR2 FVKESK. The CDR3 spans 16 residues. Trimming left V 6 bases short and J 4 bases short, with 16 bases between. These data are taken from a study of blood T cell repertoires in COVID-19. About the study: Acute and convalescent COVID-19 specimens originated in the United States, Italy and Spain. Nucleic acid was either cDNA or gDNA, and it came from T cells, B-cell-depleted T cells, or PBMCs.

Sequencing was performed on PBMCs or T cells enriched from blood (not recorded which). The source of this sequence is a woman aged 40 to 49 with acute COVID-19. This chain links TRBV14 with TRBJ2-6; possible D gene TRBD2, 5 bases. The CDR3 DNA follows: TGTGCCAGCAGTGGTGGCCTCCTAGCCGGGGCCAACGTCCTGACTTTC. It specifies CASSGGLLAGANVLTF.